This TCR beta chain was found in a study of blood T cells in healthy people across ages. Using a J-beta primer mix together with a sample-barcoded 5' primer, a second PCR was run for about 6 to 12 cycles. TCRdb processed the 5' RACE reads anew with MiXCR; each CDR3 protein has one entry. The data contain about 800,000 distinct CDR3 sequences, just under 25% of them singletons. In its sample, this clonotype was seen a few times. These data also featured in a second study, about T cells of mothers and their children. That report adds: At a sensitivity of around 100 clones per million clonotypes, no persistent microchimeric T cell clones appeared.

The receptor's source is a boy between 5 and 17 years old in good health. Sequencing was done on a sample of blood.

The CDR3 bases are TGCAGCGCAGGACAGGGGGCTCACACTGAAGCTTTCTTT. Translation gives CSAGQGAHTEAFF. V is TRBV29-1 and J is TRBJ1-1; 11 bases map to TRBD1. Germline assignment: CDR1 SQVTM and CDR2 ANQGSEA. This CDR3 contains 13 residues. V trimming: 7 bases; J trimming: 3 bases; junction bases outside the gene matches: 4. Supplemented by reference TRBV29-1 and TRBJ1-1, the full variable domain reads SAVISQKPSRDICQRGTSLTIQCQVDSQVTMMFWYRQQPGQSLTLIATANQGSEATYESGFVIDKFPISRPNLTFSTLTVSNMSPEDSSIYLCSAGQGAHTEAFFGQGTRLTVV.